The text below deals with one T cell receptor beta chain. Its antigen is unidentified. Here immunoSEQ multiplex PCR was the method, and the copy in TCRdb shows in-frame clones only, minus some. The sample consists of more than 85,000 clones, roughly 84% of them appearing once. The data are from a study of T cell responses to AZD1222 COVID-19 vaccine. Trimming left V 1 base short and J 3 bases short, with 12 bases between. The CDR3 loop spans 15 amino acids. Germline V gene sequence: CDR1 LGHDT, CDR2 YNNKEL (reference sequence). It was second doses at about 4 or about 12 weeks that were pooled. Study findings and constraints: Increased Spike-specific TCR breadth and depth were observed after two AZD1222 doses. Only five or six people who got AZD1222 tested seropositive at baseline. Regions left unmutated in variants are reportedly the target of nearly half of spike-specific TCRs.

This TCR came from an adult who received the AZD1222 COVID-19 vaccine. Specimen: peripheral blood, collected 28 days after the second AZD1222 dose. The rearrangement uses TRBV3-1 (or the pseudogene TRBV3-2) and TRBJ1-1, with TRBD1 as a possible D gene (5 bases). As DNA, the CDR3 is TGTGCCAGCAGCCAAGCGGGGCGGGGAGACACTGAAGCTTTCTTT. Translation: CASSQAGRGDTEAFF.